Shown below are 13 T cell receptor beta chains from a single sample sequenced in a study of read filtering for tumor transcriptome and immune sequencing (TCRdb year 2020). Instrument used: Illumina HiSeq 4000. Starting from roughly 0.4 ug RNA, TCR libraries were constructed with the Immunoverse kit using molecular barcoded adaptors that cover the alpha/delta and beta/gamma chains. Clones were called with MiXCR by TCRdb after fastp trimmed the public reads at Q25, and only in-frame beta chains were retained. Merged by CDR3 protein, the rows form single entries marked with the most common genes and DNA. The sample has 85,000 or so distinct CDR3 sequences on record, approximately 13% of them singletons. Jointly, the top ten make up 14% to 15% of the sample. The sample comprised a population of CD138-negative cells sorted from bone marrow. The intended sense of this specimen's cell subset or site label: bone marrow mononuclear cells depleted of CD138+ plasma/myeloma cells by negative magnetic selection. These receptors originate from a donor aged 40 or older with multiple myeloma.

About this clonotype itself: Since a much larger clone is just one base distant, this may be a read error. The chain joins TRBV5-1 to TRBJ2-1; 10 nucleotides match TRBD2. The trim removed 4 bases at V and 10 bases at J, leaving 11 bases unmatched. The CDR3 consists of 15 residues. CDR1 SGHRS and CDR2 YFSETQ come from the germline V gene. CDR3 sequence (DNA): TGCGCCAGCAGCCCTAGCGGGAGTCCCCGCAAGGAGCAGTTCTTC. Translation gives CASSPSGSPRKEQFF.

The table lists this clonotype with many counts. The CDR3 nucleotides read TGTGCCAGCAGTGCCCAGGGGGCGAACACTGAAGCTTTCTTT. It specifies CASSAQGANTEAFF. The V and J genes are TRBV28 and TRBJ1-1; 8 positions agree with TRBD1. From germline, CDR1 is MDHEN and CDR2 SYDVKM. The CDR3 is 14 amino acids. The V segment lost 5 bases and the J segment 1 base; nucleotides outside the gene matches: 3.

The V call is TRBV19, the J call TRBJ2-1, with TRBD2 matching over 10 bases. CDR3 length: 13 residues. V shed 4 bases, J shed 7 bases, and the junction held 1 base outside the gene matches. Per germline, CDR1 LNHDA and CDR2 SQIVND (reference sequence). The CDR3 nucleotides are TGTGCCAGTAGTACGGGACTAGCGAATGAGCAGTTCTTC. As protein: CASSTGLANEQFF.

By its share, this clonotype is medium-sized. The V and J genes are TRBV19 and TRBJ2-1, with TRBD1 identical over 7 bases. The CDR3 totals 14 residues. The J segment lost 8 bases and the V segment lost 4 bases, leaving 8 bases of the junction unmatched. The germline gives CDR1 LNHDA, CDR2 SQIVND (reference sequence). The CDR3 sequence: CASSTNRGFDEQFF. In DNA, the CDR3 is TGTGCCAGTAGTACTAACAGGGGATTCGATGAGCAGTTCTTC. Using reference TRBV19 and TRBJ2-1 for the parts outside the CDR3, the full variable domain is DGGITQSPKYLFRKEGQNVTLSCEQNLNHDAMYWYRQDPGQGLRLIYYSQIVNDFQKGDIAEGYSVSREKKESFPLTVTSAQKNPTAFYLCASSTNRGFDEQFFGPGTRLTVL.

This clonotype was recorded many times. The CDR3 sequence is CASSSSGGDEKLFF. CDR3 nucleotide sequence: TGTGCCAGCAGTTCTTCAGGGGGCGACGAAAAACTGTTTTTT. V is TRBV12-3 or TRBV12-4 and J is TRBJ1-4, with 8 nucleotides matching TRBD1. The CDR3 covers 14 residues. V shed 4 bases, J shed 8 bases, and the junction held 6 bases outside the gene matches.

This clonotype was found many times. The chain carries TRBV20-1 and TRBJ2-7; TRBD1 might be the D (6 bases). The germline gives CDR1 DFQATT, CDR2 SNEGSKA (reference sequence). The V end lost 1 base, the J end lost 7 bases, and 14 bases lay between the germline ends. This CDR3 region has 13 residues. The CDR3 DNA reads as TGCAGTGCTAGAGGGACAGACCCTAAGGAGCAGTACTTC. This codes for CSARGTDPKEQYF.

The genes are TRBV12-5 and TRBJ2-5; 7 bases are a match to TRBD1. Germline trimming cut 5 bases from V and 5 bases from J; bases unmatched to any gene: 8. The CDR3 runs to 14 residues. Germline loops: CDR1 LGHNT, CDR2 FRNRAP. The CDR3 DNA sequence: TGTGCTAGTGGTCTCCGACAGGGACGCGAGACCCAGTACTTC. Translating gives CASGLRQGRETQYF.

This clonotype was recorded many times. The gene calls are TRBV4-1 and TRBJ2-5; 8 bases are shared with TRBD2. This CDR3 region has 15 residues. With V trimmed by 1 base and J by 6 bases, 7 bases remained unmatched. Germline lookup yields CDR1 MGHRA and CDR2 YSYEKL. The CDR3 is CASSQGSGGRKTQYF. As DNA, the CDR3 is TGCGCCAGCAGCCAAGGTTCGGGAGGGCGGAAGACCCAGTACTTC.

The V call is TRBV18, the J call TRBJ2-7; D uncertain. Trimming cost V 3 bases and J 4 bases, with 13 bases left between them. This CDR3 has 14 amino acids. Germline V gene sequence: CDR1 KGHSH, CDR2 LQKENI. CDR3 in amino acids: CASSPGHGWYEQYF. CDR3 DNA sequence: TGTGCCAGCTCACCCGGCCACGGGTGGTACGAGCAGTACTTC. The whole variable domain, filled in from reference TRBV18 and TRBJ2-7, reads NAGVMQNPRHLVRRRGQEARLRCSPMKGHSHVYWYRQLPEEGLKFMVYLQKENIIDESGMPKERFSAEFPKEGPSILRIQQVVRGDSAAYFCASSPGHGWYEQYFGPGTRLTVT.

This clonotype was counted many times. The chain recombines TRBV12-3 or TRBV12-4 with TRBJ2-3, with D possibly being TRBD1 (5 bases). The CDR3 sequence is 13 residues long. The V end was cut by 6 bases, the J end by 5 bases, with 12 bases between. The CDR3 DNA is TGTGCCAGCAGCTTATTTAGGGGAGATACGCAGTATTTT. Translating gives CASSLFRGDTQYF.

This clonotype was found many times. This chain links TRBV29-1 with TRBJ2-3; D is perhaps TRBD2 (5 bases). The length of the CDR3 is 14 residues. V lost 2 bases and J lost 9, with 18 bases in between. CDR1 is SQVTM and CDR2 is ANQGSEA in the germline V gene. DNA for the CDR3: TGCAGCGTTGAATTAGTGGTCGTCGGGGAAACGCAGTATTTT. It yields the protein CSVELVVVGETQYF.

The chain links TRBV20-1 to TRBJ2-7; 16 bases agree with TRBD2. CDR1 DFQATT and CDR2 SNEGSKA come from the germline V gene (reference sequence). The CDR3 runs to 18 residues. V was clipped by 4 bases and J by 1 base; unmatched bases: 10. The CDR3 DNA is TGCAGTGCTATTGCCCCCGGGACTAGCGGGAGGGGATCCTACGAGCAGTACTTC. Its protein is CSAIAPGTSGRGSYEQYF.

Points on this clonotype: Compared with germline, one end of the junction differs, possibly owing to a read error. The chain couples TRBV5-1 to TRBJ1-1; D is perhaps TRBD1 (6 bases). This CDR3 comprises 14 residues. Germline loops: CDR1 SGHRS, CDR2 YFSETQ. CDR3 in DNA: TGCGCCAGCAGCTTACAGGGAATGAACACTGGAGCTTTCTTT. It translates to CASSLQGMNTGAFF.